The 8 T cell receptor beta chains reported below all come from one sample, sequenced in a study of blood T cell repertoires in COVID-19 (dated by TCRdb to about 2020). Library preparation employed the immunoSEQ multiplex PCR assay. TCRdb limited this immuneACCESS table to in-frame rearrangements with V and J called. A share of clones is missing; checked studies link under half to unresolved V genes, and the rest is unexplained. The sample includes hundreds of thousands of clones, with 87% observed a single time. Approximately 8% of the sample lies in the top ten. Sequencing was carried out using peripheral blood. The source is a woman in her forties or fifties who had recovered from COVID-19.

V usage is TRBV9 and J usage is TRBJ2-7, with TRBD2 matching 14 bases. This CDR3 is built from 17 residues. Looked up from germline, CDR1 is SGDLS and CDR2 is YYNGEE. J was trimmed by 4 bases and V by 4 bases; bases with no gene match: 10. The CDR3 spells CASSPRGGTSGSYEQYF. Here the CDR3 DNA reads TGTGCCAGCAGCCCGAGGGGCGGGACTAGCGGGAGTTACGAGCAGTACTTC.

The chain links TRBV11-2 to TRBJ2-7; D is undetermined. Germline V gene data show CDR1 as SGHAT and CDR2 as FQNNGV. The V end lost 0 bases, the J end lost 9 bases, and 3 bases lay between the germline ends. There are 10 residues in the CDR3. The CDR3 loop reads CASSLDRQYF. The CDR3 nucleotides read TGTGCCAGCAGCTTAGATAGGCAGTACTTC.

In this sample, this clone turned up a few times. The chain combines TRBV3-1 (or the pseudogene TRBV3-2) with TRBJ1-5; the match to TRBD1 covers 7 bases. The germline gives CDR1 LGHDT, CDR2 YNNKEL (reference sequence). V shed 0 bases, J shed 4 bases, and the junction held 3 bases outside the gene matches. The CDR3 runs 15 residues. The CDR3 reads CASSQDRGWNQPQHF. The CDR3 DNA is TGTGCCAGCAGCCAAGACAGGGGGTGGAATCAGCCCCAGCATTTT.

This clone was seen only once. This chain uses TRBV29-1 with TRBJ2-1; 7 nucleotides line up with TRBD2. Germline V lookup: CDR1 SQVTM, CDR2 ANQGSEA. The CDR3 spans 13 residues. J lost 7 bases, V lost 5 bases, and 8 bases had no gene match. CDR3 nucleotides: TGCAGCGTTTTTCGGGGAGGGAAGAATGAGCAGTTCTTC. Its protein is CSVFRGGKNEQFF.

The genes are TRBV5-4 and TRBJ2-7, with 9 nucleotides matching TRBD1. J was trimmed by 2 bases and V by 0 bases; bases with no gene match: 6. This CDR3 has 16 amino acids. The germline V gene encodes CDR1 SGHNT and CDR2 YYREEE (reference sequence). The CDR3 nucleotides are TGTGCCAGCAGCTTGGCCAAGCGGACAGGGGCCTACGAGCAGTACTTC. It codes for CASSLAKRTGAYEQYF.

This clone appeared many times. The chain is built from TRBV6-1 and TRBJ1-6, with 7 nucleotides matching TRBD1. V dropped 2 bases and J dropped 7; count of bases not matched to a gene: 2. CDR3 length equals 14 residues. Germline V lookup: CDR1 MNHNS, CDR2 SASEGT. The CDR3 region is CASSEQGENSPLHF. For the CDR3, the DNA is TGTGCCAGCAGTGAACAGGGGGAGAATTCACCCCTCCACTTT.

This clone was seen more than once but under ten times. The V gene is TRBV3-1 (or the pseudogene TRBV3-2), the J gene TRBJ1-1, with 10 bases that match TRBD1. Germline CDR1 is LGHDT and CDR2 is YNNKEL (reference sequence). V was clipped by 4 bases and J by 5 bases; unmatched bases: 13. This CDR3 comprises 17 residues. The CDR3 coding sequence is TGTGCCAGCAGCCCTACACCGGGACAGGGGAGTGGAACTGAAGCTTTCTTT. It is translated as CASSPTPGQGSGTEAFF.

The rearrangement uses TRBV4-2 and TRBJ1-2, with D unresolved. Germline V gene sequence: CDR1 LGHNA, CDR2 YNFKEQ. The CDR3 has 15 amino acids. The V end lost 1 base, the J end lost 2 bases, and 11 bases lay between the germline ends. CDR3 bases: TGTGCCAGCAGCCAAGTCACGACGGGGAACTATGGCTACACCTTC. Its translation: CASSQVTTGNYGYTF.